This T cell receptor (beta chain) was documented in a study of Ad26.COV2.S vaccination and SARS-CoV-2 variants. The CDR3 loop spans 13 amino acids. The V gene lost 5 bases and the J gene lost 5 bases, with 10 bases spanning the gap. Germline values: CDR1 SGHAT, CDR2 FQDESV (reference sequence). Assay: immunoSEQ multiplex PCR; the TCRdb copy retains only in-frame clones and omits some. The data show about 480,000 clones, roughly 87% seen once. The treatment was: over 15 received Ad26.COV2.S at low or high dose, single or two shots; roughly five received placebo; per-sample allocation not given. The investigators took samples on day 63 after the first vaccine or placebo injection.

This material consisted of peripheral blood, taken in a trial of Ad26.COV2.S vaccine versus placebo. The sequence was obtained from a person aged 18 to 59 who received the Ad26.COV2.S COVID-19 vaccine or a placebo. The chain combines TRBV11-1 with TRBJ1-3, with D tentatively TRBD1 (6 bases). The CDR3 loop is CASSRGARNTIYF. Here the CDR3 DNA reads TGTGCCAGCAGCCGGGGGGCGCGAAACACCATATATTTT.